This T cell receptor beta chain was captured by sequencing in a study of cytomegalovirus exposure and HLA in healthy donors. About this clone: No antigen is known for it.

Study-wide findings and caveats: A prior analysis recorded that most TCR beta V segments were productive about 90% or about 30% of the time.

It was with 60 Vbeta and 13 Jbeta primers that the PCR ran. Only in-frame clones appear in the TCRdb table, and some are missing; sequencing was by immunoSEQ multiplex PCR. The table has fewer than 130,000 clones, more than 60% seen once; the top ten hold around 5%. Germline lookup yields CDR1 MNHNS and CDR2 SASEGT. Unmatched junction bases numbered 6, after V lost 7 bases and J lost 8 bases. The length of the CDR3 is 13 residues. The source is a female donor in good health and CMV-seropositive. The specimen sequenced was PBMCs. The J gene is TRBJ1-4, the V gene TRBV6-1; 8 bases are shared with TRBD1. DNA of the CDR3: TGTGCCAGCATACTCCGGGACAGGGAAAAACTGTTTTTT. It encodes CASILRDREKLFF.